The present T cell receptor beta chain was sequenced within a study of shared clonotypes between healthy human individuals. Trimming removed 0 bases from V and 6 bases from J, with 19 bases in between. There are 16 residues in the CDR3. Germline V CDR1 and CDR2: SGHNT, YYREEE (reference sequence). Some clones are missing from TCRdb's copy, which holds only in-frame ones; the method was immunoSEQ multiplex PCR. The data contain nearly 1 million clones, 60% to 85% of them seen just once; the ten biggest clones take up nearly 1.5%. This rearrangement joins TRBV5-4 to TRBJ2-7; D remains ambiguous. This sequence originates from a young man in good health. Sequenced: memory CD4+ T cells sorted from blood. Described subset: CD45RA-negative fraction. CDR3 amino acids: CASSLVGTVLAGEQYF. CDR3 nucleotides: TGTGCCAGCAGCTTGGTGGGTACCGTTTTAGCCGGCGAGCAGTACTTC.